These 20 T cell receptor beta chains were all obtained from the same sample, sequenced in a study of graft-versus-host responses after intestinal transplantation. The table came from immunoSEQ multiplex PCR; TCRdb's copy has only in-frame clones and leaves some out. The sample contains 90,000 to 95,000 clones, 75% to 95% of which appear only once. No cognate antigen is known for these TCRs. Sequenced material: unstimulated CD8+ T cells sorted from spleen or lymph node cells, taken before intestinal transplant. These receptors all come from a human donor who received an intestinal transplant.

The V and J genes are TRBV7-3 and TRBJ2-7; 8 nucleotides line up with TRBD2. The V gene's germline CDR1 is SGHTA and CDR2 FQGTGA. The CDR3 runs to 13 residues. Germline trimming cut 5 bases from V and 3 bases from J; bases unmatched to any gene: 3. In DNA form, the CDR3 reads TGTGCCAGCAGCCTCCGGGAGGGCTACGAGCAGTACTTC. This codes for CASSLREGYEQYF. Full variable domain (remainder filled in from reference TRBV7-3 and TRBJ2-7): GAGVSQTPSNKVTEKGKYVELRCDPISGHTALYWYRQSLGQGPEFLIYFQGTGAADDSGLPNDRFFAVRPEGSVSTLKIQRTERGDSAVYLCASSLREGYEQYFGPGTRLTVT.

The J gene is TRBJ1-6, the V gene TRBV7-2; TRBD1 matches 7 bases. Germline-derived CDR1 and CDR2 are SGHTA and FQGNSA. Unmatched junction bases numbered 4, after V lost 5 bases and J lost 6 bases. This CDR3 has 14 amino acids. CDR3 nucleotides: TGTGCCAGCAGCCGCGGGACAGTTAATTCACCCCTCCACTTT. Translated, it gives CASSRGTVNSPLHF.

This clone appeared a single time. V is TRBV7-9 and J is TRBJ2-7; D is possibly TRBD2 (5 bases). CDR3 length: 11 residues. Trimming shortened V by 5 bases and J by 3 bases, and 5 bases separated the two germline ends. Germline V gene sequence: CDR1 SEHNR, CDR2 FQNEAQ (reference sequence). The CDR3 is CASSRDYEQYF. DNA of the CDR3: TGTGCCAGCAGCCGGGACTACGAGCAGTACTTC.

This clone appeared once. The chain uses TRBV5-6 and TRBJ2-1; D is perhaps TRBD2 (6 bases). The V and J ends lost 3 bases and 7 bases respectively, with 14 bases between them. Germline V lookup: CDR1 SGHDT, CDR2 YYEEEE. The CDR3 sequence is 14 residues long. CDR3 loop: CASSSDMEGNEQFF. DNA for the CDR3: TGTGCCAGCAGCTCCGATATGGAGGGAAATGAGCAGTTCTTC.

This chain connects TRBV6-1 to TRBJ2-7, with D perhaps TRBD1 (5 bases). Germline CDR1 is MNHNS and CDR2 is SASEGT. This CDR3 is 16 amino acids long. Trimming left V 2 bases short and J 3 bases short, with 17 bases between. CDR3 protein: CASSERGARVFYEQYF. Here the CDR3 DNA reads TGTGCCAGCAGTGAAAGGGGCGCCCGGGTGTTCTACGAGCAGTACTTC.

A note on this clone: This sample also contains other DNA sequences that code for the same CDR3. The J gene is TRBJ2-7, the V gene TRBV2; 9 bases line up with TRBD1. V was pared by 2 bases and J by 0 bases, with 2 bases of the junction left unmatched. Germline CDR1 SNHLY, CDR2 FYNNEI. The CDR3 covers 15 residues. The CDR3 here is CASSELGQGSYEQYF. The CDR3 DNA is TGTGCCAGCAGTGAACTGGGACAGGGCTCCTACGAGCAGTACTTC.

This clone was detected a few times. The genes are TRBV6-5 and TRBJ2-1, with a tentative D call TRBD2 (6 bases). This CDR3 comprises 15 residues. V was shortened by 6 bases and J by 2 bases, with 14 bases between the two germline ends. Germline loops: CDR1 MNHEY, CDR2 SVGAGI. The DNA of the CDR3 is TGTGCCAGCAGCTCCTCCCTAGCGACCTACAATGAGCAGTTCTTC. Its protein is CASSSSLATYNEQFF.

Only a few counts were recorded for this clone. V gene TRBV30 combines with J gene TRBJ2-7; 7 bases are shared with TRBD1. Germline trimming cut 1 base from V and 10 bases from J; bases unmatched to any gene: 7. The CDR3 is made up of 12 amino acids. Germline V gene lookup returns CDR1 GTSNPN and CDR2 SVGIG (reference sequence). The CDR3 nucleotides are TGTGCCTGGAGTGACCCGACAGGGCCACAGTACTTC. This codes for CAWSDPTGPQYF.

The chain employs TRBV6-1 and TRBJ1-6; a weak D match, TRBD1 (6 bases). CDR3 length equals 16 residues. V lost 1 base and J lost 3, with 10 bases in between. Germline lookup yields CDR1 MNHNS and CDR2 SASEGT. CDR3 amino acids: CASSEVEGGYNSPLHF. DNA for the CDR3: TGTGCCAGCAGTGAAGTAGAAGGGGGCTATAATTCACCCCTCCACTTT.

J is TRBJ2-7 and V is TRBV5-1, with 7 bases aligning to TRBD2. Germline V gene sequence: CDR1 SGHRS, CDR2 YFSETQ. V lost 4 bases, J lost 4 bases, and 8 bases stayed unmatched. The CDR3 totals 14 residues. Here the CDR3 DNA reads TGCGCCAGCAGCGGCGGGACTAACGAATACGAGCAGTACTTC. Amino acids: CASSGGTNEYEQYF.

The chain has TRBV6-5 and TRBJ1-2; 10 bases map to TRBD1. Germline V gene lookup returns CDR1 MNHEY and CDR2 SVGAGI. Trimming at V came to 5 bases and at J to 3 bases, leaving 3 bases not matched to a gene. This CDR3 is 14 amino acids long. The CDR3 DNA reads as TGTGCCAGCAGTCCGACAGGGGGCGACTATGGCTACACCTTC. It translates to CASSPTGGDYGYTF.

The chain recombines TRBV5-6 with TRBJ2-7, with 7 bases that match TRBD2. Germline values: CDR1 SGHDT, CDR2 YYEEEE. V gave up 2 bases and J gave up 7 bases; unmatched junction bases: 12. The CDR3 covers 15 residues. This CDR3 is CASSFSGRLGGEQYF. The CDR3 nucleotides read TGTGCCAGCAGCTTTAGTGGGAGGCTGGGGGGGGAGCAGTACTTC.

A few counts support this clone. The genes are TRBV6-5 and TRBJ2-7, with D possibly matching TRBD1 (6 bases). The CDR3 consists of 14 residues. Germline V gives CDR1 MNHEY, CDR2 SVGAGI. V was pared by 4 bases and J by 1 base, with 11 bases between. CDR3 in amino acids: CASSWTDNSYEQYF. DNA of the CDR3: TGTGCCAGCAGTTGGACAGACAATTCCTACGAGCAGTACTTC.

The chain links TRBV5-4 to TRBJ2-1, with 9 bases matching TRBD2. After removal of 1 base from V and 5 bases from J, the junction contained 1 base not matched to a gene. Germline-derived CDR1 and CDR2 are SGHNT and YYREEE (reference sequence). The CDR3 is 14 residues long. In nucleotides, the CDR3 is TGTGCCAGCAGCTTGCAGCGGGGGGACAATGAGCAGTTCTTC. Translating it yields CASSLQRGDNEQFF.

To note about this clone: Other nucleotide sequences in the sample specify the same CDR3. V and J are TRBV6-5 and TRBJ2-2; 7 bases line up with TRBD1. The trim removed 2 bases at V and 7 bases at J, leaving 7 bases unmatched. CDR1 and CDR2 (germline): MNHEY, SVGAGI. This CDR3 is built from 15 residues. The CDR3 reads CASSYLRGPVGELFF. In nucleotides, the CDR3 is TGTGCCAGCAGTTACCTGAGGGGGCCTGTCGGGGAGCTGTTTTTT.

This clone was found once. The chain employs TRBV6-6 and TRBJ2-5; TRBD1 aligns across 7 bases. The V and J ends lost 5 bases and 6 bases, in that order; junction bases with no gene match: 15. The CDR3 runs 16 residues. CDR1 is MNHNY and CDR2 is SVGAGI in the germline V gene (reference sequence). CDR3 sequence reads: CASSSPGTAALKTQYF. In DNA, the CDR3 is TGTGCCAGCAGTAGCCCCGGGACAGCTGCTTTGAAGACCCAGTACTTC.

This clone occurred once. The chain carries TRBV5-5 and TRBJ2-5, with a possible D match to TRBD1 (7 bases). V lost 1 base to trimming and J lost 5 bases, with 15 bases between them. Germline CDR1 SGHKS, CDR2 YYEKEE (reference sequence). The CDR3 has 15 residues. The CDR3 DNA is TGTGCCAGCAGCTTGCTGCCAGGGGGGACGGAGACCCAGTACTTC. Protein sequence: CASSLLPGGTETQYF.

This clone was observed a few times. V usage is TRBV5-1 and J usage is TRBJ2-7; 10 nucleotides agree with TRBD1. CDR1 and CDR2 from the germline V gene are SGHRS and YFSETQ. This CDR3 region has 14 residues. With V trimmed by 3 bases and J by 4 bases, 4 bases remained unmatched. This chain's CDR3 is CASSSGTGAYEQYF. The CDR3 DNA is TGCGCCAGCAGCTCCGGGACAGGGGCTTACGAGCAGTACTTC.

The chain uses TRBV5-1 and TRBJ1-3; 8 bases fit TRBD1. This CDR3 region has 14 residues. V lost 8 bases and J lost 2; bases outside the gene matches: 6. Germline CDR1 reads SGHRS; CDR2 reads YFSETQ. CDR3 region: CARMDRAAGNTIYF. CDR3 nucleotides: TGCGCCAGGATGGACAGGGCGGCTGGAAACACCATATATTTT.

The rearrangement uses TRBV9 and TRBJ2-3, with 8 positions matching TRBD2. Germline CDR1 reads SGDLS; CDR2 reads YYNGEE. The ends lost 4 bases at V and 3 bases at J; junction bases unmatched: 10. The CDR3 sequence is 16 residues long. The CDR3, as DNA: TGTGCCAGCAGCCACTCGCGGGGGGCAAGAACAGATACGCAGTATTTT. Protein product: CASSHSRGARTDTQYF.